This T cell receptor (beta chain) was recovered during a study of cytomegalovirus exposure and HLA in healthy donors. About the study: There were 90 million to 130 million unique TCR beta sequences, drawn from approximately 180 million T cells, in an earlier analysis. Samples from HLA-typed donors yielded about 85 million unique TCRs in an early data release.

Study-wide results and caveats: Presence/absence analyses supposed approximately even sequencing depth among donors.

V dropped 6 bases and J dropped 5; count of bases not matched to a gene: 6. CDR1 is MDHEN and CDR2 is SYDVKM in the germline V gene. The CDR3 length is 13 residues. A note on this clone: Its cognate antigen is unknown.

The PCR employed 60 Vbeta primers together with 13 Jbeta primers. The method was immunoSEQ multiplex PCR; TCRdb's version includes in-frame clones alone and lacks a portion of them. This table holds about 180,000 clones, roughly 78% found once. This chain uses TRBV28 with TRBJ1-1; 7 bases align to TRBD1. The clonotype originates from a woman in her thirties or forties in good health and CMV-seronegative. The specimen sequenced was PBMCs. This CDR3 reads CASRRQGGTEAFF. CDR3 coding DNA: TGTGCCAGCAGGAGACAGGGTGGAACTGAAGCTTTCTTT.